The rows below give T cell receptor beta chains drawn from one sample of a study of cytomegalovirus exposure and HLA in healthy donors. Here immunoSEQ multiplex PCR was the method, and the copy in TCRdb shows in-frame clones only, minus some. The sample carries roughly 120,000 clones, approximately 81% recorded once. Source material: PBMCs. The source of these receptors is a man aged 18 to 30 in good health and CMV-seronegative. The CDR3 runs from the conserved cysteine through the conserved F or W. D genes are given only for firm matches. Some rows have no size entry. The others give once, few or many, or a class for an expanded clone.

v_call	clone_size	j_call	d_call	cdr3_aa	cdr3_nt
TRBV5-4	-	TRBJ2-7	-	CASSLHGGRDSYEQYF	TGTGCCAGCAGCCTGCACGGTGGCAGGGATTCCTACGAGCAGTACTTC
TRBV4-2	-	TRBJ2-7	TRBD2	CASSQGASGGPYEQYF	TGTGCCAGCAGCCAAGGAGCTAGCGGGGGTCCCTACGAGCAGTACTTC
TRBV13	-	TRBJ1-6	TRBD1	CASSLRQGSYSPLHF	TGTGCCAGCAGCCTGAGACAGGGGAGTTATTCACCCCTCCACTTT
TRBV9	-	TRBJ2-7	TRBD2	CASSVPWTSGTGLYEQYF	TGTGCCAGCAGCGTTCCTTGGACTAGCGGGACTGGGTTGTACGAGCAGTACTTC
TRBV19	-	TRBJ2-2	TRBD1	CASTRQGRNTGELFF	TGTGCCAGTACCCGACAGGGAAGGAACACCGGGGAGCTGTTTTTT
TRBV20-1	-	TRBJ1-2	-	CSARTRGGYTF	TGCAGTGCTAGGACGCGGGGAGGCTACACCTTC
TRBV5-8	-	TRBJ2-5	TRBD2	CASSLGLAEKETQYF	TGTGCCAGCAGCTTGGGACTAGCGGAGAAGGAGACCCAGTACTTC
TRBV14	-	TRBJ2-5	-	CASSPTQGEETQYF	TGTGCCAGCAGCCCGACACAGGGTGAAGAGACCCAGTACTTC
TRBV18	-	TRBJ1-6	TRBD1	CASSRDRENSPLHF	TGTGCCAGCTCCCGGGACAGGGAGAATTCACCCCTCCACTTT
TRBV9	-	TRBJ2-1	TRBD2	CASSVSLAGEGEQFF	TGTGCCAGCAGCGTAAGCTTAGCGGGAGAGGGAGAGCAGTTCTTC
TRBV29-1	-	TRBJ1-1	-	CSVEVGVGTEAFF	TGCAGCGTTGAAGTAGGGGTTGGTACTGAAGCTTTCTTT
TRBV7-3	-	TRBJ2-3	-	CASSLTPIADTQYF	TGTGCCAGCAGCTTAACCCCCATTGCAGATACGCAGTATTTT
TRBV19	-	TRBJ1-1	TRBD1	CASSTLPTGGGREAFF	TGTGCCAGTAGTACTCTCCCGACAGGGGGCGGACGTGAAGCTTTCTTT
TRBV28	-	TRBJ2-2	-	CASSLYLSGDGGELFF	TGTGCCAGCAGTTTATATTTGTCAGGGGATGGCGGGGAGCTGTTTTTT
TRBV29-1	few	TRBJ1-1	TRBD1	CSVEYDQGQGFPEAFF	TGCAGCGTTGAATATGATCAGGGACAGGGTTTCCCTGAAGCTTTCTTT
TRBV18	-	TRBJ2-1	-	CASSPGFREKGNEQFF	TGTGCCAGCTCACCGGGGTTCCGGGAGAAGGGGAATGAGCAGTTCTTC
TRBV5-1	-	TRBJ1-2	TRBD1	CASSLWGQGIDYGYTF	TGCGCCAGCAGTCTCTGGGGACAGGGGATTGACTATGGCTACACCTTC
TRBV5-1	-	TRBJ1-6	TRBD1	CASSRSTGGNGNSPLHF	TGCGCCAGCAGCCGCTCGACAGGGGGGAATGGTAATTCACCCCTCCACTTT
TRBV29-1	-	TRBJ2-6	-	CSVAKSGANVLTF	TGCAGCGTCGCTAAGTCTGGGGCCAACGTCCTGACTTTC
TRBV7-2	-	TRBJ2-7	TRBD2	CASSLASSGLSYEQYF	TGTGCCAGCAGCTTAGCGTCTAGCGGCCTCTCCTACGAGCAGTACTTC
TRBV28	-	TRBJ2-1	-	CASSLLGATVGGSTFF	TGTGCCAGCAGTTTATTGGGGGCGACGGTCGGTGGTAGTACGTTCTTC
TRBV6-1	-	TRBJ2-7	TRBD1	CASSKQGTTYEQYF	TGTGCCAGCAGTAAACAGGGGACCACCTACGAGCAGTACTTC
TRBV5-4	-	TRBJ1-1	-	CASSSQVGQGTEAFF	TGTGCCAGCAGCTCCCAGGTAGGGCAGGGGACTGAAGCTTTCTTT
TRBV5-1	-	TRBJ2-1	TRBD1	CASRTGGNNEQFF	TGCGCCAGTAGGACAGGGGGGAACAATGAGCAGTTCTTC
TRBV18	few	TRBJ1-1	-	CASSPLGANTEAFF	TGTGCCAGCTCACCTCTAGGGGCGAACACTGAAGCTTTCTTT
TRBV29-1	-	TRBJ2-7	-	CSVSLTSSPVYEQYF	TGCAGCGTGTCACTCACTAGTTCCCCTGTTTACGAGCAGTACTTC